This T cell receptor (beta chain) was captured by sequencing in a study of T-cell memory formation after mild COVID-19. Looked up from germline, CDR1 is LGHDT and CDR2 is YNNKEL (reference sequence). The CDR3 loop spans 15 amino acids. V shed 4 bases and J 10 bases; nucleotides not matched to a gene: 15. One entry per CDR3 protein results from TCRdb running MiXCR on the 5' RACE reads. The repertoire holds approximately 430,000 distinct CDR3 sequences, with 23% as singletons. This clonotype came up a few times. Its antigen is undetermined. Findings and caveats of the study: Still unconfirmed is whether the second-wave clones peaking on day 37 recognized SARS-CoV-2.

Sequencing was performed on PBMCs or a T cell subset sorted from them (not recorded which). The J gene is TRBJ1-1, the V gene TRBV3-1; 7 bases align to TRBD1. The receptor comes from an adult woman who had mild COVID-19 (a few samples of this study predate the infection). Cell type and time point are not known. The CDR3 sequence: CASSPYLRGGTAAFF. The CDR3 DNA follows: TGTGCCAGCAGCCCGTACCTCAGGGGGGGAACAGCAGCTTTCTTT. Complete variable domain (other parts from reference TRBV3-1 and TRBJ1-1): DTAVSQTPKYLVTQMGNDKSIKCEQNLGHDTMYWYKQDSKKFLKIMFSYNNKELIINETVPNRFSPKSPDKAHLNLHINSLELGDSAVYFCASSPYLRGGTAAFFGQGTRLTVV.